This entry lists 12 T cell receptor beta chains sequenced from one sample in a study of CXCR3-negative and CXCR3-positive naive CD8 T cells. The TRB cDNA libraries were prepared by 5' RACE with UMI labels. Using the 5' RACE reads, TCRdb records one entry per CDR3 protein without DNA. The sample data list about 120,000 distinct CDR3 sequences. Sequenced input: naive CXCR3- CD8+ T cells from blood. Subset denoted: CD45RO-CCR7+CD27+CD95- naive CD8+ T cells lacking CXCR3 (TNR3-). These receptors all come from a human donor in good health. Some clones in this sample may be carry-over from other donors' samples.

V gene TRBV7-9 combines with J gene TRBJ2-1. The germline gives CDR1 SEHNR, CDR2 FQNEAQ (reference sequence). This CDR3 contains 16 residues. CDR3 loop: CASSLAQGMNYNEQFF.

The chain uses TRBV7-2 and TRBJ2-2. Germline assignment: CDR1 SGHTA and CDR2 FQGNSA. The CDR3 loop spans 15 amino acids. CDR3: CASSLESANTGELFF.

The chain joins TRBV5-6 to TRBJ1-1. The germline V gene has CDR1 SGHDT and CDR2 YYEEEE. This CDR3 spans 16 amino acids. The CDR3 reads CASSFGGGWRNTEAFF.

This rearrangement joins TRBV2 to TRBJ2-7. Per the germline V gene, CDR1 is SNHLY and CDR2 is FYNNEI. The CDR3 has 13 amino acids. CDR3 in amino acids: CASSMTGLYEQYF.

This chain uses TRBV12-3 or TRBV12-4 with TRBJ2-1; TCRdb gives TRBD1 as the D gene, but with no DNA this cannot be confirmed. There are 16 residues in the CDR3. The CDR3 spells CASSFFGTGNYNEPFF.

CDR3 sequence: CASSLAQAPGDEQYF. The chain uses TRBV5-5 and TRBJ2-7; TCRdb gives TRBD1 as the D gene, but with no DNA this cannot be confirmed. Germline-derived CDR1 and CDR2 are SGHKS and YYEKEE (reference sequence). The CDR3 runs 15 residues. Looking up the rest from reference TRBV5-5 and TRBJ2-7 gives the full variable domain: DAGVTQSPTHLIKTRGQQVTLRCSPISGHKSVSWYQQVLGQGPQFIFQYYEKEERGRGNFPDRFSARQFPNYSSELNVNALLLGDSALYLCASSLAQAPGDEQYFGPGTRLTVT.

The V gene is TRBV4-3, the J gene TRBJ1-6. The germline V gene encodes CDR1 LGHNA and CDR2 YSLEER. The length of the CDR3 is 15 residues. This CDR3 is CASSQDTAPNSPLHF.

The V and J genes are TRBV12-3 or TRBV12-4 and TRBJ2-1; TCRdb's D gene call, TRBD1, goes unchecked for lack of DNA. The CDR3 spans 19 residues. The CDR3 sequence: CASSSPRISVTSSYNEQFF.

The chain joins TRBV10-3 to TRBJ2-5; TCRdb's D gene call, TRBD1, goes unchecked for lack of DNA. This CDR3 contains 16 residues. Looked up from germline, CDR1 is ENHRY and CDR2 is SYGVKD. CDR3 loop: CAISESSGGRWETQYF.

The chain links TRBV30 to TRBJ2-5; as DNA is missing, the TRBD2 call by TCRdb cannot be tested. Germline V gene data show CDR1 as GTSNPN and CDR2 as SVGIG (reference sequence). This CDR3 contains 16 residues. CDR3 residues: CAWITRTSIYQETQYF.

V is TRBV5-1 and J is TRBJ2-7. CDR1 and CDR2 (germline): SGHRS, YFSETQ. The CDR3 is 12 residues long. CDR3 protein: CAGSLSSGEQYF.

The chain has TRBV19 and TRBJ2-7; checking the TCRdb D call of TRBD1 is not possible without DNA. Germline assignment: CDR1 LNHDA and CDR2 SQIVND (reference sequence). The CDR3 is 13 amino acids. CDR3 region: CASSPGIVEEQYF.